The 28 T cell receptor beta chains reported below all come from one sample, sequenced in a study of breast tumors, draining lymph nodes, adjacent tissues. Breast cancer patients provided tissue from their axillary draining lymph nodes. TCRdb reanalysed the multiplex PCR reads using MiXCR and keeps one entry per CDR3 protein. The table has under 350,000 distinct CDR3 sequences, 30% to 35% seen once. The specimen was axillary lymph node tissue. These receptors originate from a female donor with breast cancer. Some clones in this sample may be carry-over from other donors' samples.

Ten or more counts support this clonotype. The rearrangement uses TRBV5-1 and TRBJ2-7, with 12 bases lining up with TRBD2. The V gene's germline CDR1 is SGHRS and CDR2 YFSETQ. The junction had 5 bases not matched to a gene; V was cut back by 4 bases and J by 6 bases. The CDR3 covers 14 residues. The CDR3 nucleotides read TGCGCCAGCAGCCCTCAGACTAGCGGGAGCGAGCAGTACTTC. The encoded protein is CASSPQTSGSEQYF.

This clonotype was counted many times. CDR3 DNA sequence: TGTGCCAGCAGCCGCCGTCGGGAGGGCCACGAGCAGTACTTC. This translates into CASSRRREGHEQYF. The V and J genes are TRBV7-2 and TRBJ2-7; 8 bases map to TRBD2. The germline gives CDR1 SGHTA, CDR2 FQGNSA. V shed 5 bases, J shed 5 bases, and the junction held 8 bases outside the gene matches. CDR3 length equals 14 residues.

At least ten counts were recorded for this clonotype. This sequence may be a read error, since a much larger clone differs from it by one base. The V call is TRBV25-1, the J call TRBJ1-4, with unresolved D. CDR3 length: 16 residues. CDR1 is MGHDK and CDR2 is SYGVNS in the germline V gene. Between the trimmed V and J ends, which lost 3 bases and 7 bases, there was a span of 18 bases. The CDR3 DNA is TGTGCCAGCAGTGAGGCCGAGGGTCGGGCGGGTGAAAAACTGTTTTTT. Amino acids: CASSEAEGRAGEKLFF. Drawing the rest from reference TRBV25-1 and TRBJ1-4, the complete variable domain is EADIYQTPRYLVIGTGKKITLECSQTMGHDKMYWYQQDPGMELHLIHYSYGVNSTEKGDLSSESTVSRIRTEHFPLTLESARPSHTSQYLCASSEAEGRAGEKLFFGSGTQLSVL.

The chain employs TRBV28 and TRBJ1-4; D is unclear. CDR3 length equals 17 residues. Germline V gives CDR1 MDHEN, CDR2 SYDVKM. Trimming shortened V by 5 bases and J by 0 bases, and 16 bases separated the two germline ends. CDR3 bases: TGTGCCAGCAGTGGCTACATCTCCCTTTCAACTAATGAAAAACTGTTTTTT. This translates into CASSGYISLSTNEKLFF.

This chain connects TRBV6-1 to TRBJ2-3; 13 positions agree with TRBD2. CDR1 is MNHNS, CDR2 SASEGT, per germline. Germline trimming cut 10 bases from V and 3 bases from J; bases unmatched to any gene: 7. This CDR3 has 15 residues. Written as DNA, the CDR3 is TGTGCCACCAAGGGACTAGCGGGAAGAACAGATACGCAGTATTTT. Amino acids: CATKGLAGRTDTQYF.

The V call is TRBV4-1, the J call TRBJ1-1, with a tentative D call TRBD1 (5 bases). Germline values: CDR1 MGHRA, CDR2 YSYEKL. This CDR3 is 12 amino acids long. Trimming shortened V by 6 bases and J by 11 bases, and 16 bases separated the two germline ends. The CDR3 sequence is CASRRGDRGAFF. For the CDR3, the DNA is TGCGCCAGCAGGCGAGGGGATCGAGGGGCTTTCTTT.

Only a few counts were recorded for this clonotype. The chain has TRBV6-1 and TRBJ2-7; 12 positions agree with TRBD2. The V gene end was trimmed by 5 bases and the J gene end by 5 bases; junction bases not matched to a gene: 10. Germline CDR1 reads MNHNS; CDR2 reads SASEGT. This CDR3 is built from 16 residues. DNA of the CDR3: TGTGCCAGCAGTATATACCGGACTAGCGGGATCGACGAGCAGTACTTC. Amino acid sequence: CASSIYRTSGIDEQYF.

V usage is TRBV20-1 and J usage is TRBJ2-3; 10 nucleotides match TRBD1. The germline V gene has CDR1 DFQATT and CDR2 SNEGSKA (reference sequence). This CDR3 spans 15 amino acids. For the CDR3, the DNA is TGCAGCGCGAATATTAGGGACAGGGGTACAGATACGCAGTATTTT. Amino acid sequence: CSANIRDRGTDTQYF.

This clonotype was seen at least ten times. This chain links TRBV4-1 with TRBJ2-7, with D possibly called TRBD1 or TRBD2 (5 bases each). V was trimmed by 1 base and J by 3 bases, leaving 7 bases between them. Germline CDR1 and CDR2: MGHRA and YSYEKL. This CDR3 spans 13 amino acids. CDR3 nucleotides: TGCGCCAGCAGCCAAGTGGGGGACTACGAGCAGTACTTC. This codes for CASSQVGDYEQYF.

As to this clonotype: A much larger clone lies a single base off, so this may be a read error. The chain recombines TRBV7-3 with TRBJ2-7; 11 bases fit TRBD1. Germline CDR1 SGHTA, CDR2 FQGTGA. The CDR3 contains 15 residues. CDR3 DNA: TGCGCCAACAGCATCGGGACAGGGGGTTCCTACGAGCAGTACTTC. Protein product: CANSIGTGGSYEQYF.

This clonotype was picked up many times. The chain has TRBV5-1 and TRBJ2-3; 9 bases fit TRBD2. With V trimmed by 1 base and J by 1 base, 7 bases remained unmatched. Germline V CDR1 and CDR2: SGHRS, YFSETQ. This CDR3 is built from 17 residues. In DNA form, the CDR3 reads TGCGCCAGCAGCTTGTTTATAGCGGGAGACGGCACAGATACGCAGTATTTT. It specifies CASSLFIAGDGTDTQYF.

This clonotype has a count of ten or more. This chain joins TRBV11-3 and TRBJ1-4; unclear D gene. The CDR3 is 16 amino acids. The germline gives CDR1 SGHNT, CDR2 YENEEA. Trimming left V 4 bases short and J 0 bases short, with 12 bases between. The CDR3 protein is CASSSAFSTTNEKLFF. CDR3 in DNA: TGTGCCAGCAGCTCAGCCTTCAGCACAACTAATGAAAAACTGTTTTTT.

This sequence joins TRBV2 and TRBJ1-4, with 8 bases matching TRBD1. V shed 6 bases, J shed 6 bases, and the junction held 9 bases outside the gene matches. The CDR3 loop spans 15 amino acids. Germline V gene lookup returns CDR1 SNHLY and CDR2 FYNNEI. CDR3 in amino acids: CASRRTGGTDEKLFF. The CDR3 DNA sequence: TGTGCCAGCAGGCGAACAGGGGGGACCGATGAAAAACTGTTTTTT.

Ten or more counts support this clonotype. J is TRBJ2-7 and V is TRBV20-1; TRBD2 matches 9 bases. The V and J ends lost 4 bases and 2 bases, in that order; junction bases with no gene match: 3. In germline, CDR1 is DFQATT, CDR2 SNEGSKA (reference sequence). The CDR3 is made up of 13 amino acids. CDR3 in DNA: TGCAGTGCTATAGCGGGAGCTCCCTACGAGCAGTACTTC. This sequence encodes CSAIAGAPYEQYF.

This clonotype was seen a few times. V usage is TRBV5-1 and J usage is TRBJ2-4; 7 bases map to TRBD1. J gave up 4 bases and V 0 bases, and 4 bases lay outside the gene matches. The germline gives CDR1 SGHRS, CDR2 YFSETQ. There are 15 residues in the CDR3. In nucleotides, the CDR3 is TGCGCCAGCAGCTTGGTTTTGGGACAGAAAAACATTCAGTACTTC. Its protein product is CASSLVLGQKNIQYF.

The sample holds a few counts of this clonotype. The genes are TRBV5-6 and TRBJ2-7; D is unclear. Germline CDR1 and CDR2: SGHDT and YYEEEE. V was clipped by 0 bases and J by 5 bases, with 9 bases between them. The CDR3 runs to 13 residues. The CDR3: CASSLAVANEQYF. The CDR3 DNA reads as TGTGCCAGCAGCTTGGCCGTCGCCAACGAGCAGTACTTC.

There are many counts of this clonotype. The chain is built from TRBV9 and TRBJ2-1; 12 nucleotides align to TRBD2. Germline V gene lookup returns CDR1 SGDLS and CDR2 YYNGEE. CDR3 size: 15 residues. Trimming removed 0 bases from V and 8 bases from J; junction bases left unmatched: 3. CDR3 protein: CASSVGTSGIYEQFF. CDR3 DNA sequence: TGTGCCAGCAGCGTAGGGACTAGCGGGATATATGAGCAGTTCTTC.

The CDR3 sequence is CASSPLNGAGTSYEQYF. The DNA of the CDR3 is TGTGCCAGCAGTCCCCTTAACGGTGCCGGGACATCCTACGAGCAGTACTTC. V usage is TRBV6-2 or TRBV6-3 and J usage is TRBJ2-7, with D possibly being TRBD1 (6 bases). V was clipped by 5 bases and J by 1 base, with 21 bases between them. The CDR3 sequence is 17 residues long. Looked up from germline, CDR1 is MNHEY and CDR2 is SVGEGT.

This clonotype has a count of ten or more. This sequence joins TRBV20-1 and TRBJ1-2, with D uncertain. The CDR3 runs 12 residues. Germline V CDR1 and CDR2: DFQATT, SNEGSKA (reference sequence). V shed 4 bases and J shed 4 bases, with 10 bases lying between them. DNA of the CDR3: TGCAGTGCTATAGTTCGGAGCTATGGCTACACCTTC. Protein product: CSAIVRSYGYTF.

The CDR3 is CASRSRGGETQYF. CDR3 sequence (DNA): TGTGCCAGCAGAAGCAGGGGTGGGGAGACCCAGTACTTC. The chain has TRBV6-1 and TRBJ2-5; D is possibly TRBD1 (6 bases). The CDR3 totals 13 residues. Trimming took off 6 bases at V and 5 bases at J, with 13 bases between the two ends. In germline, CDR1 is MNHNS, CDR2 SASEGT.

In this sample, this clonotype turned up many times. J is TRBJ2-7 and V is TRBV20-1; D remains ambiguous. Between the trimmed V and J ends, which lost 6 bases and 1 base, there was a span of 13 bases. The CDR3 runs 13 residues. Germline assignment: CDR1 DFQATT and CDR2 SNEGSKA (reference sequence). The CDR3 loop reads CSAPRFGSYEQYF. CDR3 sequence (DNA): TGCAGTGCCCCCCGATTCGGGTCCTACGAGCAGTACTTC.

About this clonotype itself: A much larger clone differs from this one at a single base, so this may be a read error. The conserved phenylalanine or tryptophan normally closing the CDR3 is absent here, so this likely arose from a read error. The rearrangement links TRBV4-2 to TRBJ2-2; D is unclear. The germline V and J ends were trimmed by 1 base and 6 bases, with 9 bases remaining between them. Germline CDR1 reads LGHNA; CDR2 reads YNFKEQ. This CDR3 comprises 14 residues. This chain's CDR3 is CASSQAGLAGELFL. DNA of the CDR3: TGTGCCAGCAGCCAAGCTGGGTTGGCCGGGGAGCTGTTTCTT.

This clonotype appeared many times. The rearrangement links TRBV12-3 or TRBV12-4 to TRBJ2-3, with 12 bases identical to TRBD2. CDR3 size: 16 residues. V lost 5 bases and J lost 3; bases outside the gene matches: 6. This CDR3 is CASSSLAGGPTDTQYF. The CDR3 DNA sequence: TGTGCCAGCAGTAGTCTAGCGGGAGGGCCGACAGATACGCAGTATTTT.

The sample holds many counts of this clonotype. The chain combines TRBV6-5 with TRBJ2-1; the D is unclear. CDR1 and CDR2 (germline): MNHEY, SVGAGI. CDR3 size: 13 residues. V was shortened by 2 bases and J by 6 bases, with 8 bases between the two germline ends. The CDR3, as DNA: TGTGCCAGCAGTTACGGCGCCAGCAATGAGCAGTTCTTC. It encodes CASSYGASNEQFF.

This clonotype was observed many times. One end of the junction fails to match germline, which may point to a read error. J is TRBJ1-5 and V is TRBV7-3; D is possibly TRBD1 (6 bases). The CDR3 is made up of 17 amino acids. Germline V CDR1 and CDR2: SGHTA, FQGTGA. CDR3 in DNA: TGTGTCAGCAGCCAACACAGGACAGTAGTAGCCGTACAGCCCCAGCATTTT. Its protein product is CVSSQHRTVVAVQPQHF.

This clonotype has at least ten counts. The chain couples TRBV11-2 to TRBJ1-2; no firm D call. The V gene lost 3 bases and the J gene lost 0 bases, with 17 bases spanning the gap. The CDR3 covers 17 residues. CDR1 is SGHAT and CDR2 is FQNNGV in the germline V gene. This CDR3 reads CASSLSAGNSANYGYTF. The DNA of the CDR3 is TGTGCCAGCAGCTTGTCCGCCGGTAATTCAGCTAACTATGGCTACACCTTC.

Worth noting for this clonotype: A much larger clone lies one base from this, so it may be a read error. The chain has TRBV7-2 and TRBJ2-2; the match to TRBD2 covers 8 bases. Germline CDR1 reads SGHTA; CDR2 reads FQGNSA. This CDR3 region has 17 residues. Written as DNA, the CDR3 is TGTGCCAGCAGCTCCAGGATTTCGGGAGGGAACACCGGGGAGCTGTTGTTT. Protein: CASSSRISGGNTGELLF.

This clonotype was counted a few times. CDR3 loop: CATSREGPNTEAFF. CDR3 DNA sequence: TGTGCCACCAGCAGAGAAGGACCGAACACTGAAGCTTTCTTT. The rearrangement uses TRBV15 and TRBJ1-1; D is unresolved. V was cut by 0 bases and J by 1 base, with 6 bases left in between. The length of the CDR3 is 14 residues. The germline V gene has CDR1 LNHNV and CDR2 YYDKDF (reference sequence).